This T cell receptor beta chain was identified in a study of blood T cell repertoires in COVID-19. TCRdb keeps only in-frame clones here, not all; method: immunoSEQ multiplex PCR. The sample carries about 220,000 clones, around nine tenths recorded once. The germline CDR1 and CDR2 sequences are LGHNA and YNFKEQ. V gave up 5 bases and J gave up 4 bases, with 17 bases separating them. This CDR3 is 16 amino acids long. The sequence was obtained from a woman aged 50 to 65 with acute COVID-19. The sample was PBMCs or T cells enriched from blood (not recorded which). V is TRBV4-2 and J is TRBJ1-4, with a weak D call TRBD1 (6 bases). For the CDR3, the DNA is TGTGCCAGCAGCATTCGCCAGGGGAGGGTTAATGAAAAACTGTTTTTT. This sequence encodes CASSIRQGRVNEKLFF.